This TCR beta chain was identified during a study of control samples from healthy donors and cancer patients. Trimming removed 4 bases from V and 1 base from J; junction bases left unmatched: 2. The CDR3 is 14 residues long. CDR1 and CDR2 from the germline V gene are SGHNT and YYREEE (reference sequence). Profiling relied on immunoSEQ multiplex PCR, and the TCRdb table lists in-frame clones only, not all of them. The sample shows 90,000 to 100,000 clones, 70% to 80% of them seen only once. This clone was counted a single time. Input material: blood. This sequence joins TRBV5-4 and TRBJ1-1; 9 nucleotides align to TRBD1. This sequence originates from a woman aged 25-40 years in good health. This CDR3 reads CASSVGQGNTEAFF. CDR3 nucleotides: TGTGCCAGCAGCGTGGGACAGGGGAACACTGAAGCTTTCTTT.